This TCR beta chain appears in the sequencing data of a study of T-cell reconstitution after alpha-beta-depleted transplantation in children. The CDR3 is made up of 15 amino acids. From germline, CDR1 is DFQATT and CDR2 SNEGSKA (reference sequence). V gave up 3 bases and J gave up 4 bases; unmatched junction bases: 7. It was with unique molecular identifiers that the TCRbeta library was prepared. TCRdb called the PCR reads again in MiXCR, with one record for every CDR3 protein. The sample consists of some 490,000 distinct CDR3 sequences, approximately 12% of them appearing once. This specimen was PBMCs from the stem cell graft donor, taken from the stem cell graft. V and J are TRBV20-1 and TRBJ2-5; TRBD2 matches 11 bases. The sequence derives from a human donor who donated a stem cell graft to a child with combined immunodeficiency. CDR3 DNA: TGCAGTGCTAGGTCCGGGACTAGCGGTATAGAGACCCAGTACTTC. Its protein is CSARSGTSGIETQYF.